This T cell receptor (beta chain) comes out of a study of shared clonotypes between healthy human individuals (dated by TCRdb to the early 2020s). Notes on the research overall: The cohort included a few men and a couple of women between 18 and 49 years of age. Libraries were prepared and TCR repertoires were sequenced by different laboratories using diverse techniques, in order to increase sequencing depth and limit assay-specific biases. Between about 0.94 and 8.9 billion PBMCs per donor were obtained by leukapheresis. To estimate repertoire size and how much clonotype sharing occurs between individuals, the study deeply sequenced the blood TCR repertoires of roughly 5 healthy adults. For each donor, three plates each were used for CD4 naive and CD4 memory, two plates were used for CD8 naive, and one plate was used for CD8 memory.

This clone appeared a single time. No cognate antigen has been identified for it. Base qualities are not at hand, and no much larger clone is one base apart. Germline trimming amounts to 3 bases on V and 6 bases on J, with 8 as the count of junction bases outside the gene matches. From a lookup of the germline V gene (reference sequence), CDR1 and CDR2 are MNHEY and SMNVEV. The CDR3 runs 15 amino acids, cysteine and phenylalanine included. The CDR3 DNA has 45 bases and is translated from base 1. Using the deep immunoSEQ assay, TCR CDR3 regions were amplified from genomic DNA by multiplex PCR. Extracted genomic DNA from each cell subset was distributed evenly across all wells of several immunoSEQ 96-well plates, and each plate was treated as a replicate. For sorted subsets, around 0.2 ug of genomic DNA, equivalent to roughly 30,000 T cell genomes, went into each replicate PCR. Purified libraries were measured with a Qubit 3.0 fluorometer, size-checked on a Bioanalyzer 2100, and measured again with the KAPA Library Quantification kit. Every immunoSEQ 96-well plate was sequenced on a separate single-read 150-cycle Illumina NextSeq 550 flow cell. The published analysis was carried out like this. Because the immunoSEQ output held only junctional sequences and lacked quality scores, the filtering could not match the filtering applied to full-length reads. To assign V/J genes and CDR3, sequences were annotated against IMGT germline references using PyIR, a Python wrapper for IgBLAST v1.9. Any read was removed if the V/J assignment was weak (E-value above 1e-6), the CDR3 was missing, or the read contained stop codons, out-of-frame junctions, or ambiguous translated residues. A V3J clonotype was defined by an identical inferred V gene, J gene, and CDR3 amino acid sequence. The percentage overlap between two repertoires was calculated by dividing the number of shared unique clonotypes by the size of the smaller repertoire. RTK rarefaction, the Chao1 estimator, and Recon v2.1 estimates of unobserved clonotypes were used to assess repertoire richness. For all TCRbeta clonotypes obtained by the gDNA method from several donors, generation probabilities were computed with OLGA. As stored in TCRdb, this immuneACCESS dataset retains in-frame rearrangements with V and J assigned. A fraction of the clones does not appear; measured against another copy, unresolved V genes explain less than half of the discrepancy, and the remainder lacks a known reason. D and trimming were read from the DNA, whereas the V and J calls and clone size are those reported in that table. For this sample the table gives 2 million to 2.5 million clones, of which 85% to 95% were detected only once. Roughly 0.13% of the sample is held by the ten biggest clonotypes.

Findings and caveats that apply to the study as a whole: Pairwise subsampling indicated that sequencing depth was expected to affect the degree of clonotype sharing among donors. Sharing across several donors was observed for around 5% of naive CD4, 3% to 3.5% of naive CD8, about 2.3% of memory CD4, and roughly 0.43% of memory CD8 clonotypes. Compared with non-shared clonotypes, the clonotypes found in all four sorted-subset donors had higher generation probabilities. Even with the large sequencing depth, rarefaction of the sorted-subset datasets indicated that sequencing was incomplete. Sampling was restricted to blood, and TCR repertoires in tissues likely differ from the TCR repertoires found in blood. Naive subsets generally had larger estimated clonotype richness than memory subsets did. The genetic and exposure-history diversity represented was limited by the small number of donors.

Healthy HIV-negative adults with no recently reported acute infections or vaccinations were included as donors. Every donor was a Caucasian adult living in Nashville, Tennessee, USA. Magnetic negative selection was used to enrich CD4+ T cells, after which naive cells were positively selected on CD45RA and the negative fraction became the memory subset. Blood was collected by leukapheresis, and PBMCs were isolated by Ficoll-Histopaque density gradient centrifugation and then cryopreserved in liquid nitrogen vapor phase. Purity and quantity of every magnetically sorted T cell population were checked by analytical flow cytometry. Genomic DNA was isolated from every sorted fraction and measured by UV absorbance on a Nanodrop 2000c.

This chain joins TRBV27 to TRBJ1-5; the central 7 bases match TRBD1. The sequence derives from a man aged 18-30 years in good health. What was sequenced was naive CD4+ T cells sorted from blood. Interpreted using the paper, the cell subset or site label stands for: CD45RA+ positively selected. The nucleotides are TGTGCCAGCAGTTTGGGGCAGGGGGTCGGTCAGCCCCAGCATTTT. Its amino acids are CASSLGQGVGQPQHF.